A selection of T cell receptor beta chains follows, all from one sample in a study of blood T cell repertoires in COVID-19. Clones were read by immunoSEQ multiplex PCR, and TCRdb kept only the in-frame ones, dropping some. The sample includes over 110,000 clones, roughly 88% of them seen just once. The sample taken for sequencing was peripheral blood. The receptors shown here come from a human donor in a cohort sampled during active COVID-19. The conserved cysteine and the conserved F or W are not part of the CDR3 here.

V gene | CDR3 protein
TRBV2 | ASTMTSGDYEQY
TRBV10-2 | ASSEWDRIYEQF
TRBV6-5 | ASSYKGYYNEQF
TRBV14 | ASSQVPGQGDNEQF
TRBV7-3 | ASSFSGSSSYNEQF
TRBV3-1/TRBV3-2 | ASSPYRGSNYGYT
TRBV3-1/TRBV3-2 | ASSQWDSNSPLH
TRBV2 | ASRTLATDTQY
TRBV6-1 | ASSERDRVLYQPQH
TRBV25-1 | ASSESIARNNEKLF
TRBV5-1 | ASSTGYEQY
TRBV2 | ASIRIQGVSTDTQY
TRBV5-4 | ASSLWHQYEQY
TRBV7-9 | ASSFGLGGDEQF
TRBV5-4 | ASSLGGGSYNEQF
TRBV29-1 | SVLEVAKF
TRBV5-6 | ASSTGFGTEAF
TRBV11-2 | ASSFDRFGSYNSPLH
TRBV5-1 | ASSLAPGGPLYNEQF
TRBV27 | ASGRTGYYPEAF
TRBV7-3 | ASSTGVNTEAF
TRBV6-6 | ASSYQDRATEAF
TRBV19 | ATKPGIDYGYT
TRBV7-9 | ASSSQGQGKYGYT
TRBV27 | ASSLFTGGHEQY
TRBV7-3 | ASSLGTANTEAF
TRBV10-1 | ATFGDSRRSYT
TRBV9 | ASGGDRGHSGANVLT
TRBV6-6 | ASSYGSKETQY
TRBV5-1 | ASSSGNSNQPQH
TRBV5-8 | ASSSGLAGVGETQY
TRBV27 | ASSLGAGGEQY
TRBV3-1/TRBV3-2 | ASTLEGLANTGELF
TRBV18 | ASSPGQAHSGNTIY
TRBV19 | ASSRGQGLQETQY
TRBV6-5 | ASGQRGDTYEQY
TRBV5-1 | ASSLSSETQY
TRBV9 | ASSVGIATTGELF
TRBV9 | ASSVGGSNTGELF
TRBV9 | ASSVVGGLGYGYT
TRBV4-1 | ASSRQVGTEAF
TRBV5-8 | ASSFQDTNTEAF
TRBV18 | ASRQGLTYTGELF
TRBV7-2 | ASSSGLAGGETQY
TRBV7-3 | ASQGAGPGTGELF
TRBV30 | AWSVHGGGQETQY
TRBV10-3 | AISDRGNQPQH
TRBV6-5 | ASSYSQGQLQETQY
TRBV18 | ASSHGQGGSPLH
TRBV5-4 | ASRTGEGSNTEAF